One sample yielded the 2 T cell receptor beta chains listed below, sequenced in a study of T cells after yellow fever vaccination. From the 5' RACE reads, TCRdb called clonotypes with MiXCR, one entry per CDR3 protein. The sample gives about 73,000 distinct CDR3 sequences, about 7.7% of which show up once; about 40% is in the top ten. Sequencing used CD8+ T cells sorted from PBMCs, obtained on the day of the yellow fever booster vaccination. The receptors come from a man younger than 45 who received the YFV17D yellow fever vaccine.

The chain recombines TRBV28 with TRBJ2-1; TRBD2 matches at 14 bases. V gave up 5 bases and J gave up 7 bases; unmatched junction bases: 7. CDR1 and CDR2 (germline): MDHEN, SYDVKM. There are 16 residues in the CDR3. The CDR3 loop reads CASSKGLAGEWNEQFF. In DNA form, the CDR3 reads TGTGCCAGCAGTAAGGGACTAGCGGGAGAGTGGAATGAGCAGTTCTTC.

In this sample, this clonotype turned up a few times. The chain has TRBV29-1 and TRBJ2-2; D is uncertain. The ends were cut back, 5 bases at V and 7 bases at J, with 8 bases in the middle. This CDR3 is built from 11 residues. Germline CDR1 and CDR2: SQVTM and ANQGSEA. This CDR3 reads CSVFEHGELFF. The CDR3 region has the DNA TGCAGCGTTTTTGAGCACGGGGAGCTGTTTTTT.